This passage covers 5 T cell receptor beta chains from one sample sequenced in a study of CD8 T cells in ankylosing spondylitis. Overall study results and limits: Within ankylosing spondylitis blood, a TCR beta motif made up of several highly homologous variants appeared to be characteristic.

TCRdb itself ran the 5' RACE reads through MiXCR, one entry per CDR3 protein. The sample carries approximately 400,000 distinct CDR3 sequences, 20% to 30% recorded once. No antigens are known for them. Sequenced sample: blood, either unsorted or a sorted T cell fraction (not recorded which). These receptors all stem from a male donor with ankylosing spondylitis.

This clonotype was observed a handful of times. The chain is built from TRBV20-1 and TRBJ2-7; no reliable D call. Germline V CDR1 and CDR2: DFQATT, SNEGSKA (reference sequence). Trimming stripped 4 bases from V and 2 bases from J, with 6 bases between. This CDR3 spans 11 amino acids. This CDR3 is CSAKITYEQYF. DNA of the CDR3: TGCAGTGCTAAGATCACCTACGAGCAGTACTTC.

This clonotype was detected a few times. The J gene is TRBJ2-3, the V gene TRBV2, with 8 bases fitting TRBD2. From germline, CDR1 is SNHLY and CDR2 FYNNEI. This CDR3 contains 15 residues. Losses at the gene ends were 4 bases for V and 3 bases for J; bases not matched to a gene: 6. CDR3 protein: CASSGPAGATDTQYF. DNA of the CDR3: TGTGCCAGCAGTGGTCCAGCGGGAGCGACAGATACGCAGTATTTT.

The V and J genes are TRBV3-1 and TRBJ2-7; a weak D match, TRBD2 (7 bases). Trimming pared 8 bases from V and 1 base from J, leaving 18 bases between. This CDR3 has 15 residues. In germline, CDR1 is LGHDT, CDR2 YNNKEL (reference sequence). CDR3 protein: CASPQGGANSYEQYF. The CDR3 nucleotides read TGTGCCAGCCCCCAAGGGGGGGCGAATTCCTACGAGCAGTACTTC.

This chain's CDR3 is CASSSPGRNTEAFF. CDR3 bases: TGTGCCAGCAGTTCCCCGGGGAGGAACACTGAAGCTTTCTTT. The V gene is TRBV12-3 or TRBV12-4, the J gene TRBJ1-1; D remains ambiguous. This CDR3 has 14 amino acids. Trimming took 4 bases from V and 1 from J, leaving 10 bases between them.

The rearrangement links TRBV7-9 to TRBJ1-5; D ambiguous. The germline CDR1 and CDR2 sequences are SEHNR and FQNEAQ (reference sequence). Trimming cost V 3 bases and J 0 bases, with 3 bases left between them. The CDR3 contains 13 residues. CDR3: CASSFYSNQPQHF. For the CDR3, the DNA is TGTGCCAGCAGCTTTTATAGCAATCAGCCCCAGCATTTT.